Below are 8 T cell receptor beta chains sequenced from a single sample in a study of CD8+ T cells in alopecia areata. Extracted RNA was reverse transcribed, and the resulting cDNA served as sequencing template. Produced via immunoSEQ multiplex PCR; TCRdb's table is partial and in-frame only. In the table there are approximately 180,000 clones, more than 55% of which are singletons. Sample treatment: oral pan-JAK inhibitor, 5-10 mg twice daily. This specimen was CD4+ T cells sorted from blood, taken between weeks 49 and 50, from a patient treated with tofacitinib. The receptors stem from a human donor with alopecia areata.

The chain carries TRBV2 and TRBJ2-2, with TRBD1 identical over 7 bases. With 6 bases clipped from V and 2 bases from J, the junction kept 3 bases outside the gene matches. Germline assignment: CDR1 SNHLY and CDR2 FYNNEI. CDR3 length equals 14 residues. The CDR3 loop reads CASRGQANTGELFF. DNA of the CDR3: TGTGCCAGCAGAGGACAGGCAAACACCGGGGAGCTGTTTTTT.

The chain is built from TRBV9 and TRBJ1-6; 8 bases agree with TRBD1. Germline V gene lookup returns CDR1 SGDLS and CDR2 YYNGEE. Trimming took 2 bases from V and 8 from J; bases not matched to a gene: 9. CDR3 length: 16 amino acids. For the CDR3, the DNA is TGTGCCAGCAGCGTCGGACAGGGAATGATTGATTCACCCCTCCACTTT. This codes for CASSVGQGMIDSPLHF.

The chain employs TRBV11-2 and TRBJ2-2; D is undetermined. Trimming shortened V by 3 bases and J by 0 bases, and 5 bases separated the two germline ends. CDR3 length: 14 amino acids. Germline loops: CDR1 SGHAT, CDR2 FQNNGV. CDR3 in DNA: TGTGCCAGCAGCTTCGGATCGAACACCGGGGAGCTGTTTTTT. Translating gives CASSFGSNTGELFF.

This clone was seen a single time. The J gene is TRBJ1-4, the V gene TRBV30; D gene ambiguous. CDR1 and CDR2 (germline): GTSNPN, SVGIG (reference sequence). V was shortened by 8 bases and J by 8 bases, with 21 bases between the two germline ends. The CDR3 spans 14 residues. The DNA of the CDR3 is TGTGCCCGGCAGTCCCGGGGAGAGGACGAAAAACTGTTTTTT. The encoded protein is CARQSRGEDEKLFF.

CDR3 DNA sequence: TGCAGCGTGGGAACAGGGGACGGCGACTATGGCTACACCTTC. It yields the protein CSVGTGDGDYGYTF. The chain employs TRBV29-1 and TRBJ1-2; 7 nucleotides agree with TRBD1. The V gene's germline CDR1 is SQVTM and CDR2 ANQGSEA. CDR3 size: 14 residues. The junction had 10 bases not matched to a gene; V was cut back by 6 bases and J by 3 bases.

The chain combines TRBV4-3 with TRBJ2-2; tentative D call: TRBD2 (6 bases). The CDR3 contains 15 residues. Germline CDR1 is LGHNA and CDR2 is YSLEER. The V end was cut by 2 bases, the J end by 4 bases, with 11 bases between. CDR3 nucleotide sequence: TGCGCCAGCAGCCAAAGTCGGAGGGGCACCGGGGAGCTGTTTTTT. Residues: CASSQSRRGTGELFF.

The rearrangement joins TRBV18 to TRBJ2-3; D is ambiguous. The CDR3 has 14 amino acids. V lost 2 bases and J lost 2, with 8 bases in between. The germline CDR1 and CDR2 sequences are KGHSH and LQKENI. The CDR3 here is CASSPISSTDTQYF. Written as DNA, the CDR3 is TGTGCCAGCTCACCAATCTCATCCACAGATACGCAGTATTTT.

The V gene is TRBV30, the J gene TRBJ2-7; TRBD1 is a possible D gene (6 bases). CDR1 is GTSNPN, CDR2 SVGIG, per germline (reference sequence). The V end lost 5 bases, the J end lost 3 bases, and 8 bases lay between the germline ends. The CDR3 is 11 residues long. The CDR3 is CAWGQYYEQYF. CDR3 in DNA: TGTGCCTGGGGACAGTACTACGAGCAGTACTTC. Based on the CDR3 plus reference TRBV30 and TRBJ2-7, the full variable domain is SQTIHQWPATLVQPVGSPLSLECTVEGTSNPNLYWYRQAAGRGLQLLFYSVGIGQISSEVPQNLSASRPQDRQFILSSKKLLLSDSGFYLCAWGQYYEQYFGPGTRLTVT.